This record covers a single T cell receptor beta chain. The specificity of this receptor is unknown. No base quality information exists; no much larger clone differs at one position. Trimming leaves V shorter by 5 bases and J shorter by 5 bases, with the junction holding 8 bases beyond the gene matches. CDR1 MNHEY and CDR2 SMNVEV are derived from the germline V gene (reference sequence). The CDR3 goes from the cysteine to the phenylalanine over 15 residues. The DNA shown is the 45-base CDR3, in frame from base 1. The source of the sample is a study of human T cells and chemical hapten exposure (dated by TCRdb to the early 2020s). Concerning the study at large: For sensitization, 2% DPC in acetone was applied to a 2 cm by 2 cm area of upper inner arm skin. Throughout the approximately 23-week study period, patients were also given weekly therapeutic DPC doses on the scalp. Libraries were combined into a pool for sequencing, and differences in TCR yield between samples came mainly from small differences in library volumes within the pool. In alopecia patients, the study followed how the peripheral blood TCR repertoire changed in vivo over primary and secondary sensitization to diphenylcyclopropenone (DPC), a hapten. The patient cohort, mostly female, included alopecia areata with under or over 50% scalp involvement, alopecia totalis and alopecia universalis. Blood for TCR sequencing was provided by twenty-nine alopecia patients at one to four time points (pre-sensitization, 2, 6 and 24 weeks). Blood was sampled from patients pre-sensitization (week 0) and at 2, 6 and about 24 weeks after DPC sensitization. Patch testing on the upper back used Finn chambers containing 0.01% DPC, with scoring done after 6 days according to International Contact Dermatitis Research Group standards. The full study reports these points: Because all patients had alopecia, a presumed autoimmune disease, the immune response of the patients might differ from that of healthy individuals. Patch test score was positively correlated with the number of PT1 expanded TCRs, with significance at thresholds 8, 16 and 32 but not at 4. Repeated subsampling changed both the strength of the expansion versus patch-test correlation and the threshold at which the correlation became significant. Significantly more large CDR3 similarity clusters were formed by expanded TCRs than by pre-sensitization or healthy control sets, consistent with antigen-driven responses. DPC sensitization did not change the number of TCRs with a frequency above 1 in 1000, and there was no evidence of changes in global repertoire structure.

Receptor amplification or capture employed RACE. Sequencer: NextSeq 500. Library preparation attached unique molecular identifiers to individual cDNA molecules for quantitative, reproducible TCR counting. Each blood RNA sample was used to sequence both TCR alpha and TCR beta chains. Per the authors' processing: A median of roughly 98,000 TCRs per sample was observed, with a range of about 23,224 to 700,000. The Decombinator software suite was used to annotate the V, J and CDR3 of the TCR reads. For the PS versus PT1 abundance plots, all samples were subsampled to the same number of TCRs (28,000). TCRs were defined as expanded if absent before sensitization and observed at least eight times at the 2-week time point. TCRdb handled the public reads itself, with Q25 trimming in fastp and clone calling in MiXCR, and kept productive beta chains. Rows merge per CDR3 protein into single entries with the most common DNA and genes. TCRdb's processing, not the study's, gives the V and J calls here. In this sample the table shows some 300,000 distinct CDR3 sequences, 5.5% of which occur a single time. Jointly, the top ten make up approximately 8.2% of the sample.

In light of the paper, this sample's time point label describes: pre-sensitization, week 0. The label giving this sample's treatment or condition can be read as: therapeutic diphenylcyclopropenone sensitization with weekly scalp DPC. At every patch-test visit, the blood draw took place before the patch test was put on. Patients were eligible if aged 18 to 70, diagnosed with alopecia and judged suitable for DPC therapy, and pregnant patients were excluded. Total RNA was extracted from unfractionated whole blood collected in Tempus Blood RNA tubes. Sequencing used whole blood, obtained in connection with sensitization to the hapten diphenylcyclopropenone (DPC). The chain was built from TRBV27 and TRBJ1-5; TRBD1 matches 8 bases in the middle. This TCR was recovered from a young woman with alopecia areata. Some clones in this sample may be carry-over from other donors' samples. Read as DNA, the sequence is TGTGCCAGCAGTGAAAGGGCAGGGGGCTATCAGCCCCAGCATTTT. It is translated as CASSERAGGYQPQHF.